This TCR beta chain was recovered during a study of blood T cell repertoires in COVID-19. On the study more broadly: T cells, B-cell-depleted T cells, or PBMCs supplied cDNA or gDNA.

Original handling: For nucleated cells, counts were estimated from reference gene primer amplification. Clones were read by immunoSEQ multiplex PCR, and TCRdb kept only the in-frame ones, dropping some. Clonal size and the V and J genes are those of that table, whereas D and trimming came from the DNA. The sample contains about 440,000 clones, 90% of which appear only once. The age range of participants was about 18 to 95 years, with residence in about 25 US areas. Self-reported history from a screening survey and questionnaire set each donor's cohort. The CDR3 extends over 15 amino acids. Germline values: CDR1 SGDLS, CDR2 YYNGEE. Trimming took off 0 bases at V and 2 bases at J, with 9 bases between the two ends.

Sequences were obtained from PBMCs or T cells enriched from blood (not recorded which). This rearrangement joins TRBV9 to TRBJ1-5; D gene ambiguous. This clonotype originated in a man aged 18 to 29 who had recovered from COVID-19. CDR3 sequence (DNA): TGTGCCAGCAGCGTAGGAGTGAGGGGCAATCAGCCCCAGCATTTT. Translating gives CASSVGVRGNQPQHF.